Described below is a single TCR beta chain sequence and its context. The antigen remains unidentified. This record belongs to a study of identifying expanded T cells in peripheral blood. During the collection period, no donor immune events like infections were recorded. Study conclusions and caveats: Technical replicates showed 0.9 to 1.5 changed clones; roughly two weeks 15 to 20; four weeks 19. Clone count variance between approximately two-week samples rose with total template count.

There are 13 residues in the CDR3. Trimming removed 4 bases at V and 4 bases at J, with 10 bases between. Germline-derived CDR1 and CDR2 are MDHEN and SYDVKM. TCRdb's table, derived via immunoSEQ multiplex PCR, lists solely in-frame clones and lacks some. The table has about 74,000 clones, just under 85% seen once. Specimen: blood. The receptor's source is a person aged 18 to 70 in good health. The V call is TRBV28, the J call TRBJ1-1; no clear D. CDR3 in DNA: TGTGCCAGCAGTTATAGGGAAGGCACTGAAGCTTTCTTT. This translates into CASSYREGTEAFF.